This TCR beta chain was sequenced during a study of T cells in Graves' hyperthyroidism and ophthalmopathy. Not enrolled were patients with uncontrolled infection, other autoimmune disease, pregnancy or lactation. Diagnosis rested on symptoms, serum thyroxine and TRAb, thyroid ultrasound, and orbital computed tomography. Germline assignment: CDR1 LNHDA and CDR2 SQIVND (reference sequence). The length of the CDR3 is 15 residues. The V gene lost 5 bases and the J gene lost 6 bases, with 19 bases spanning the gap. Notes on this clonotype: Its antigen remains unknown.

Findings and limits, study-wide: Clonotypes that were expanded in thyroid above 0.001 mostly appeared in blood too. Onset of ophthalmopathy came a median approximately 6 months after the model predicted it.

Amplified regions were TCR beta CDR3 sequences from RNA transcripts. HTBI primers were employed in a first-round RT-PCR of the TCR CDR3. TCRdb re-analysed the multiplex PCR reads in MiXCR, keeping a single row per CDR3 protein. In the table there are under 300,000 distinct CDR3 sequences, about an eighth of which are singletons. Material: blood. The chain recombines TRBV19 with TRBJ1-2; D may be TRBD1 (5 bases). This TCR came from a woman in her thirties with Graves' hyperthyroidism that later progressed to Graves' ophthalmopathy. Here the CDR3 DNA reads TGTGCCAGTAGTCCCCGTGAGGCAGGGTTTCATGGCTACACCTTC. Its protein is CASSPREAGFHGYTF.